A single sample gave rise to the 2 T cell receptor beta chains below, sequenced in a study of cytomegalovirus exposure and HLA in healthy donors (dated by TCRdb to 2017 to 2019). Receptor amplification or capture employed the immunoSEQ multiplex PCR assay. For the multiplex PCR, a mixture combining 60 forward primers for TCR Vbeta segments and 13 reverse primers for TCR Jbeta segments was used. In its TCRdb copy, this immuneACCESS table keeps in-frame sequences only and misses some clones. Where compared with another copy, unresolved V genes explain less than half of these, and the others have no known cause. The sample table shows around 170,000 clones, and 81% are seen once. Jointly, the top ten make up 3.5% to 4% of the sample. The specimen was PBMCs. The receptors here all came from a man between 50 and 59 years old in good health and CMV-seronegative.

V is TRBV28 and J is TRBJ2-5; TRBD2 matches 12 bases. CDR1 MDHEN and CDR2 SYDVKM come from the germline V gene. There are 16 residues in the CDR3. V was pared by 4 bases and J by 4 bases, with 7 bases of the junction left unmatched. In DNA, the CDR3 is TGTGCCAGCAGTTCACCCCTAGCGGGGGGGCGAGAGACCCAGTACTTC. Its protein product is CASSSPLAGGRETQYF.

V is TRBV14 and J is TRBJ1-1, with no clear D. Trimming pared 4 bases from V and 6 bases from J, leaving 12 bases between. CDR3 size: 13 residues. Germline CDR1 SGHDN, CDR2 FVKESK. CDR3 DNA: TGTGCCAGCAGCCTCGGGAAAATCTCTGAAGCTTTCTTT. It translates to CASSLGKISEAFF.